This T cell receptor beta chain is from a study of T cells after yellow fever vaccination. The TCR cDNA carried a universal primer site and UMIs from 5'RACE template switching. TCRdb fed the 5' RACE reads into MiXCR, producing one record per CDR3 protein. The sample holds 620,000 or so distinct CDR3 sequences, about 12% seen once. Whole-study findings and limits: Researchers report a weaker secondary response that nonetheless peaked faster, day 5 versus 15. Abundant contaminating clonotypes from the bulk population could appear in FACS-sorted repertoires. Re-detected after boosting: most primary clones, around 96% of CD4 and 75% to 90% of CD8.

In its sample, this clonotype was seen a few times. Its specificity is unknown. The CDR3 loop spans 16 amino acids. Trimming shortened V by 0 bases and J by 5 bases, and 17 bases separated the two germline ends. Germline-derived CDR1 and CDR2 are SGHRS and YFSETQ. Sequencing used PBMCs, obtained on the day of the yellow fever booster vaccination. The receptor comes from a man aged 25 to 40 who received the YFV17D yellow fever vaccine. The chain links TRBV5-1 to TRBJ2-5; D tentatively reads TRBD1 or TRBD2 (5 bases each). CDR3 DNA: TGCGCCAGCAGCTTGGTCGGGATCCGGACATTGGAGACCCAGTACTTC. It encodes CASSLVGIRTLETQYF. Full variable domain (rest looked up from reference TRBV5-1 and TRBJ2-5): KAGVTQTPRYLIKTRGQQVTLSCSPISGHRSVSWYQQTPGQGLQFLFEYFSETQRNKGNFPGRFSGRQFSNSRSEMNVSTLELGDSALYLCASSLVGIRTLETQYFGPGTRLLVL.